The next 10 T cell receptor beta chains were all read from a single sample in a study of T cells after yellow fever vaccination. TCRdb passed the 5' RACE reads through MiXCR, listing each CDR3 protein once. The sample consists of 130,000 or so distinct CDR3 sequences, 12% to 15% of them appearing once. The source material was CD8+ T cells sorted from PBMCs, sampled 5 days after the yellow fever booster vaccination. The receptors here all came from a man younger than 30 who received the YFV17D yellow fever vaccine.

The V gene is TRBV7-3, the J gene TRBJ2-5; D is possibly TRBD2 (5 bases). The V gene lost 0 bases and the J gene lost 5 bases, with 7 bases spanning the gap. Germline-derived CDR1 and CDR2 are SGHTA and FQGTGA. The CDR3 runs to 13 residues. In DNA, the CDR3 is TGTGCCAGCAGCTTAACCGGGGTGGAGACCCAGTACTTC. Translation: CASSLTGVETQYF. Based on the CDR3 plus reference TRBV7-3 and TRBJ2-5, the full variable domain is GAGVSQTPSNKVTEKGKYVELRCDPISGHTALYWYRQSLGQGPEFLIYFQGTGAADDSGLPNDRFFAVRPEGSVSTLKIQRTERGDSAVYLCASSLTGVETQYFGPGTRLLVL.

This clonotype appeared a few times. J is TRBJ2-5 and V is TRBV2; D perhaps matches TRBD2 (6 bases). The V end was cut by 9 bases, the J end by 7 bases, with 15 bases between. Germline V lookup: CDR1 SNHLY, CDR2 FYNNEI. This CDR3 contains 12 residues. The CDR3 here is CARGLALGTQYF. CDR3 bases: TGTGCCAGGGGACTCGCCTTAGGGACCCAGTACTTC.

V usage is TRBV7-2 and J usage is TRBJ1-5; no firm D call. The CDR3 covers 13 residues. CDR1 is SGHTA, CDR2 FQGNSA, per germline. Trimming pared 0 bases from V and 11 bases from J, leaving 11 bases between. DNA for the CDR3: TGTGCCAGCAGCTTAGCCTACCCCGAGACCCAGCATTTT. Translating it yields CASSLAYPETQHF.

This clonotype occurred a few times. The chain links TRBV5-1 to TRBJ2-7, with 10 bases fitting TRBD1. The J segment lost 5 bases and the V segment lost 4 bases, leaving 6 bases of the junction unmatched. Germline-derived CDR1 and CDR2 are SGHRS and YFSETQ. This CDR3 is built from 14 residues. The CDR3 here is CASSNRDRGDEQYF. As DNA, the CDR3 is TGCGCCAGCAGCAACCGGGACAGGGGTGACGAGCAGTACTTC.

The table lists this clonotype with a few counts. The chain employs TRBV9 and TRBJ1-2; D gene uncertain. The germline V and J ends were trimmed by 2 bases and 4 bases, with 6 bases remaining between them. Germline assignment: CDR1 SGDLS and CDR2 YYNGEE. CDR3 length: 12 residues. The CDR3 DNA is TGTGCCAGCAGCGTCCCAGCCTATGGCTACACCTTC. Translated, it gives CASSVPAYGYTF.

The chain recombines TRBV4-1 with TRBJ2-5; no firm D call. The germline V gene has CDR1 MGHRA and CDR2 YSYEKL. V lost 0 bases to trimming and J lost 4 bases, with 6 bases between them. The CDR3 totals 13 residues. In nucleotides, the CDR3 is TGCGCCAGCAGCCAAGACCAAGGAGAGACCCAGTACTTC. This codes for CASSQDQGETQYF.

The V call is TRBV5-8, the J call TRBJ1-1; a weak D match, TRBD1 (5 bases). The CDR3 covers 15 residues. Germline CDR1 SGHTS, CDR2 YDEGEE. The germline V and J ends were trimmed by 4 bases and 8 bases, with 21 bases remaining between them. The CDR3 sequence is CASSPFGAGYYEAFF. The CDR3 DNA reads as TGTGCCAGCAGCCCGTTTGGGGCAGGGTACTACGAAGCTTTCTTT.

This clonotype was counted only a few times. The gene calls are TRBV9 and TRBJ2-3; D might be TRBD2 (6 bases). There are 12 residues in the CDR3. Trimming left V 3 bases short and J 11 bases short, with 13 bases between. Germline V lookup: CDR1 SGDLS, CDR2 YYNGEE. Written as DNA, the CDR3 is TGTGCCAGCAGCGACGTAGCGGAGGTGCAGTATTTT. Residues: CASSDVAEVQYF.

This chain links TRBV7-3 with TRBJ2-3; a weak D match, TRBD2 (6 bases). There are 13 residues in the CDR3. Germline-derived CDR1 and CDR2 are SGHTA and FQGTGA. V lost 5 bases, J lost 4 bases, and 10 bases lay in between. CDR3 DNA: TGTGCCAGCAGCCCGCGGGATGCAGATACGCAGTATTTT. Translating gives CASSPRDADTQYF.

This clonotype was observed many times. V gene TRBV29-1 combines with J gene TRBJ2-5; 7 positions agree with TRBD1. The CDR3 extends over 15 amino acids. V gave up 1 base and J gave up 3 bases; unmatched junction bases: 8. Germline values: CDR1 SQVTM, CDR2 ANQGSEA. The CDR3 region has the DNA TGCAGCGTTGAAGGAGACAGGGAGACGGAAGAGACCCAGTACTTC. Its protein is CSVEGDRETEETQYF.